These 28 T cell receptor beta chains were sequenced from one sample in a study of blood T cell repertoires in COVID-19. The data were produced by immunoSEQ multiplex PCR, yet TCRdb's version contains in-frame clones alone and is incomplete. Of some 300,000 clones listed, about 90% are singletons. The sequencing input was peripheral blood. The receptors were sampled from a woman between 50 and 59 years old with COVID-19, enrolled during active disease.

V usage is TRBV7-3 and J usage is TRBJ1-1; D is unresolved. Trimming took 5 bases from V and 2 from J, leaving 9 bases between them. Germline V lookup: CDR1 SGHTA, CDR2 FQGTGA. The CDR3 is made up of 13 amino acids. This CDR3 is CASSDDINTEAFF. CDR3 nucleotide sequence: TGTGCCAGCAGCGACGACATAAACACTGAAGCTTTCTTT.

V usage is TRBV29-1 and J usage is TRBJ2-1, with a possible D match to TRBD1 (6 bases). Trimming took 0 bases from V and 4 from J, leaving 16 bases between them. The CDR3 length is 16 residues. Germline lookup yields CDR1 SQVTM and CDR2 ANQGSEA. The chain's CDR3 is CSVEDQDRPPYNEQFF. The CDR3 nucleotides are TGCAGCGTTGAAGATCAAGACAGGCCCCCTTACAATGAGCAGTTCTTC.

The rearrangement uses TRBV11-2 and TRBJ2-1; the match to TRBD1 covers 9 bases. The CDR3 spans 18 residues. With 2 bases clipped from V and 3 bases from J, the junction kept 11 bases outside the gene matches. Germline lookup yields CDR1 SGHAT and CDR2 FQNNGV. The CDR3 reads CASSLPNFTGGFYNEQFF. CDR3 coding DNA: TGTGCCAGCAGCTTACCCAACTTTACAGGGGGCTTCTACAATGAGCAGTTCTTC.

The chain is built from TRBV12-3 or TRBV12-4 and TRBJ1-4; D not resolved. V gave up 3 bases and J gave up 8 bases, with 4 bases separating them. There are 11 residues in the CDR3. The chain's CDR3 is CASSFSEKLFF. CDR3 nucleotides: TGTGCCAGCAGTTTTAGCGAAAAACTGTTTTTT.

The chain uses TRBV11-2 and TRBJ2-2; tentatively, D is TRBD2 (6 bases). The CDR3 runs 17 residues. V gave up 1 base and J gave up 6 bases, with 18 bases separating them. Germline V gene data show CDR1 as SGHAT and CDR2 as FQNNGV. The CDR3 sequence is CASSLVPGEGVAGELFF. In nucleotides, the CDR3 is TGTGCCAGCAGCTTAGTTCCGGGAGAGGGAGTGGCCGGGGAGCTGTTTTTT.

The chain uses TRBV15 and TRBJ1-1; D is ambiguous. In germline, CDR1 is LNHNV, CDR2 YYDKDF (reference sequence). Trimming shortened V by 7 bases and J by 0 bases, and 12 bases separated the two germline ends. The CDR3 sequence is 14 residues long. Written as DNA, the CDR3 is TGTGCCACCACTCCCCGGCTAGTGAACACTGAAGCTTTCTTT. Encoded protein: CATTPRLVNTEAFF.

This sequence joins TRBV5-1 and TRBJ2-4, with D tentatively TRBD2 (6 bases). In germline, CDR1 is SGHRS, CDR2 YFSETQ. Trimming pared 0 bases from V and 0 bases from J, leaving 7 bases between. CDR3 length: 15 amino acids. CDR3 amino acids: CASSLAGRAKNIQYF. The CDR3 DNA is TGCGCCAGCAGCTTGGCCGGGAGAGCCAAAAACATTCAGTACTTC.

The chain links TRBV30 to TRBJ1-1; the match to TRBD1 covers 8 bases. In germline, CDR1 is GTSNPN, CDR2 SVGIG (reference sequence). With 2 bases clipped from V and 7 bases from J, the junction kept 9 bases outside the gene matches. The length of the CDR3 is 14 residues. The CDR3 is CAWSRDRGLGEAFF. The CDR3 DNA sequence: TGTGCCTGGAGTCGAGACAGGGGTTTGGGTGAAGCTTTCTTT.

The rearrangement uses TRBV30 and TRBJ1-5; TRBD1 matches at 7 bases. V was clipped by 0 bases and J by 0 bases; unmatched bases: 8. Germline CDR1 reads GTSNPN; CDR2 reads SVGIG (reference sequence). This CDR3 spans 17 amino acids. The CDR3 is CAWSVRAGGLSNQPQHF. As DNA, the CDR3 is TGTGCCTGGAGTGTACGGGCAGGGGGACTTAGCAATCAGCCCCAGCATTTT.

CDR3 sequence reads: CASSSKQGAGHYEQYF. CDR3 bases: TGTGCCAGCTCATCTAAACAGGGGGCGGGTCACTACGAGCAGTACTTC. V gene TRBV18 combines with J gene TRBJ2-7, with 9 bases matching TRBD1. Per the germline V gene, CDR1 is KGHSH and CDR2 is LQKENI. The trim removed 5 bases at V and 3 bases at J, leaving 11 bases unmatched. This CDR3 comprises 16 residues.

This clone has only one observation. The genes are TRBV5-4 and TRBJ2-1, with 12 nucleotides matching TRBD2. The CDR3 runs to 15 residues. The ends lost 2 bases at V and 6 bases at J; junction bases unmatched: 3. The germline V gene encodes CDR1 SGHNT and CDR2 YYREEE (reference sequence). Here the CDR3 DNA reads TGTGCCAGCAGCTTCGCGGGACTAGCGGGCAATGAGCAGTTCTTC. This encodes CASSFAGLAGNEQFF.

This chain connects TRBV19 to TRBJ1-5; TRBD1 matches at 9 bases. CDR3 size: 18 residues. V was clipped by 3 bases and J by 2 bases; unmatched bases: 11. Germline V gene sequence: CDR1 LNHDA, CDR2 SQIVND (reference sequence). The CDR3 DNA follows: TGTGCCAGTAGTATCCTCTACACCAGGGACAGGGGCAATCAGCCCCAGCATTTT. Translated: CASSILYTRDRGNQPQHF.

The V call is TRBV2, the J call TRBJ2-7, with 11 bases identical to TRBD2. The CDR3 sequence is 15 residues long. CDR1 and CDR2 (germline): SNHLY, FYNNEI. V was clipped by 9 bases and J by 7 bases; unmatched bases: 14. The CDR3 sequence is CASFLAGGPTREQYF. The DNA of the CDR3 is TGTGCCAGTTTCCTAGCGGGAGGCCCAACTAGGGAGCAGTACTTC.

The chain recombines TRBV2 with TRBJ2-5; D is perhaps TRBD1 (5 bases). V shed 7 bases and J shed 2 bases, with 17 bases lying between them. CDR1 and CDR2 from the germline V gene are SNHLY and FYNNEI. The CDR3 has 15 residues. CDR3 DNA sequence: TGTGCCAGCAAGGTAGAGTGGGGCCTACAAGAGACCCAGTACTTC. Its protein product is CASKVEWGLQETQYF.

V usage is TRBV3-1 (or the pseudogene TRBV3-2) and J usage is TRBJ1-1; D call uncertain. The CDR3 consists of 14 residues. Germline assignment: CDR1 LGHDT and CDR2 YNNKEL (reference sequence). The V gene lost 4 bases and the J gene lost 9 bases, with 18 bases spanning the gap. This CDR3 is CASSPASEGVQAFF. Here the CDR3 DNA reads TGTGCCAGCAGCCCTGCCTCCGAGGGAGTTCAAGCTTTCTTT.

The chain uses TRBV5-5 and TRBJ2-7; TRBD1 matches at 9 bases. The CDR3 extends over 14 amino acids. V was pared by 0 bases and J by 3 bases, with 1 base of the junction left unmatched. CDR1 is SGHKS and CDR2 is YYEKEE in the germline V gene (reference sequence). The CDR3, as DNA: TGTGCCAGCAGCTTGGGGACAGGGGTCTACGAGCAGTACTTC. Its protein product is CASSLGTGVYEQYF. Using reference TRBV5-5 and TRBJ2-7 for the parts outside the CDR3, the full variable domain is DAGVTQSPTHLIKTRGQQVTLRCSPISGHKSVSWYQQVLGQGPQFIFQYYEKEERGRGNFPDRFSARQFPNYSSELNVNALLLGDSALYLCASSLGTGVYEQYFGPGTRLTVT.

The J gene is TRBJ1-1, the V gene TRBV29-1, with D possibly being TRBD1 (6 bases). Trimming removed 6 bases from V and 4 bases from J, with 12 bases in between. Germline values: CDR1 SQVTM, CDR2 ANQGSEA. The CDR3 covers 12 residues. The DNA of the CDR3 is TGCAGCGTCGACAGGAGGACCACTGAAGCTTTCTTT. Protein sequence: CSVDRRTTEAFF. Full variable domain (outside the CDR3, taken from reference TRBV29-1 and TRBJ1-1): SAVISQKPSRDICQRGTSLTIQCQVDSQVTMMFWYRQQPGQSLTLIATANQGSEATYESGFVIDKFPISRPNLTFSTLTVSNMSPEDSSIYLCSVDRRTTEAFFGQGTRLTVV.

The table lists this clone with a few counts. The V gene is TRBV5-4, the J gene TRBJ2-2; 7 bases line up with TRBD1. V lost 3 bases and J lost 4; bases outside the gene matches: 12. Germline-derived CDR1 and CDR2 are SGHNT and YYREEE (reference sequence). The CDR3 runs to 17 residues. The CDR3 sequence is CASSSSWTGGSTGELFF. DNA for the CDR3: TGTGCCAGCAGCTCCTCTTGGACAGGAGGATCCACCGGGGAGCTGTTTTTT.

The rearrangement links TRBV11-2 to TRBJ1-3; a possible D gene is TRBD1 (5 bases). Germline V gives CDR1 SGHAT, CDR2 FQNNGV. V lost 2 bases and J 2 bases, leaving 10 bases between the germline ends. This CDR3 is built from 15 residues. The CDR3 sequence: CASSLNGGAGNTIYF. The CDR3 DNA is TGTGCCAGCAGCTTAAACGGAGGGGCTGGAAACACCATATATTTT.

The chain combines TRBV6-2 or TRBV6-3 with TRBJ2-5, with 10 nucleotides matching TRBD1. This CDR3 spans 15 amino acids. After removal of 4 bases from V and 3 bases from J, the junction contained 5 bases not matched to a gene. The germline V gene has CDR1 MNHEY and CDR2 SVGEGT. CDR3 coding DNA: TGTGCCAGCAGTTTCCTTGGACAGGGGGAAGAGACCCAGTACTTC. It is translated as CASSFLGQGEETQYF.

In this sample, this clone turned up a few times. V gene TRBV4-3 combines with J gene TRBJ2-1; perhaps TRBD2 as D (5 bases). The CDR3 sequence is 16 residues long. CDR1 and CDR2 (germline): LGHNA, YSLEER. Trimming stripped 1 base from V and 0 bases from J, with 10 bases between. This chain's CDR3 is CASSQASGGSYNEQFF. CDR3 DNA sequence: TGCGCCAGCAGCCAAGCAAGCGGCGGCTCCTACAATGAGCAGTTCTTC.

This rearrangement joins TRBV30 to TRBJ2-1; TRBD2 aligns across 8 bases. Germline assignment: CDR1 GTSNPN and CDR2 SVGIG (reference sequence). The J segment lost 0 bases and the V segment lost 1 base, leaving 17 bases of the junction unmatched. The CDR3 covers 20 residues. CDR3 amino acids: CAWSDPQGLSGTISYNEQFF. In DNA, the CDR3 is TGTGCCTGGAGTGACCCCCAGGGTCTTAGCGGGACTATCTCCTACAATGAGCAGTTCTTC.

Many counts were recorded for this clone. The chain recombines TRBV12-3 or TRBV12-4 with TRBJ1-1; 8 positions agree with TRBD1. There are 13 residues in the CDR3. Trimming took 5 bases from V and 6 from J; bases not matched to a gene: 5. The CDR3 protein is CASSTGQGAEAFF. CDR3 nucleotides: TGTGCCAGCAGTACCGGACAGGGAGCTGAAGCTTTCTTT.

The chain recombines TRBV18 with TRBJ2-7; 10 nucleotides align to TRBD1. Looked up from germline, CDR1 is KGHSH and CDR2 is LQKENI. This CDR3 spans 14 amino acids. Trimming removed 3 bases from V and 3 bases from J; junction bases left unmatched: 2. The CDR3 reads CASSPGDRGYEQYF. DNA of the CDR3: TGTGCCAGCTCACCCGGGGACAGGGGCTACGAGCAGTACTTC.

The rearrangement uses TRBV4-3 and TRBJ1-2, with a weak D call TRBD1 (5 bases). The V and J ends lost 0 bases and 3 bases respectively, with 14 bases between them. Germline V gene data show CDR1 as LGHNA and CDR2 as YSLEER. The CDR3 runs 16 residues. CDR3 loop: CASSQDLGTHYYGYTF. CDR3 nucleotides: TGCGCCAGCAGCCAAGATTTGGGGACTCATTACTATGGCTACACCTTC.

The V gene is TRBV5-1, the J gene TRBJ2-1, with 10 bases fitting TRBD2. The CDR3 has 17 amino acids. Germline loops: CDR1 SGHRS, CDR2 YFSETQ. After removal of 3 bases from V and 2 bases from J, the junction contained 8 bases not matched to a gene. The CDR3 spells CASSYSGGLAPYNEQFF. In DNA, the CDR3 is TGCGCCAGCAGCTACTCAGGGGGACTAGCGCCCTACAATGAGCAGTTCTTC.

The V gene is TRBV6-5, the J gene TRBJ2-1, with D tentatively TRBD1 (6 bases). CDR1 is MNHEY and CDR2 is SVGAGI in the germline V gene. V lost 4 bases and J lost 13, with 17 bases in between. The CDR3 loop spans 13 amino acids. This CDR3 is CASSSSTGMEQFF. The CDR3 nucleotides are TGTGCCAGCAGTTCCTCCACAGGGATGGAACAGTTCTTC.

Here the CDR3 reads CASIHNTEAFF. The DNA of the CDR3 is TGTGCCAGTATACACAACACTGAAGCTTTCTTT. The genes are TRBV19 and TRBJ1-1; D unresolved. Germline V gene lookup returns CDR1 LNHDA and CDR2 SQIVND (reference sequence). V gave up 7 bases and J gave up 2 bases, with 5 bases separating them. The CDR3 loop spans 11 amino acids.